This TCR beta chain appears in the sequencing data of a study of T cell responses to AZD1222 COVID-19 vaccine. CDR3 length equals 14 residues. Trimming stripped 4 bases from V and 4 bases from J, with 13 bases between. Germline loops: CDR1 MNHEY, CDR2 SVGAGI. TCRdb's table, derived via immunoSEQ multiplex PCR, lists solely in-frame clones and lacks some. The sample includes 150,000 to 200,000 clones, roughly 92% of them seen just once. Pooled samples include second doses given at about 4 or 12 weeks. Broader study findings: Baseline seropositivity occurred in only 5 to 7 AZD1222 recipients.

As regards this clone: Its matching antigen is unknown.

The receptor comes from an adult who received the AZD1222 COVID-19 vaccine. The chain employs TRBV6-5 and TRBJ1-1; a possible D gene is TRBD1 (6 bases). This specimen consisted of peripheral blood, obtained 28 days after the second AZD1222 dose. Written as DNA, the CDR3 is TGTGCCAGCAGTTGGACAGAGACGGGCACTGAAGCTTTCTTT. Protein sequence: CASSWTETGTEAFF.